These 9 T cell receptor beta chains were all obtained from the same sample, sequenced in a study of T cell changes during pregnancy in multiple sclerosis. This table comes from immunoSEQ multiplex PCR, and its TCRdb copy is limited to in-frame clones, with some not included. The sample shows tens of thousands of clones, approximately 95% of them seen only once. Sequenced here: CD4+ T cells from peripheral blood mononuclear cells, sampled in the first trimester of pregnancy. These receptors all come from a female donor with multiple sclerosis, enrolled in a pregnancy study.

The rearrangement joins TRBV10-3 to TRBJ1-1, with D perhaps TRBD1 (6 bases). Germline V CDR1 and CDR2: ENHRY, SYGVKD. The ends were cut back, 6 bases at V and 4 bases at J, with 12 bases in the middle. The CDR3 sequence is 13 residues long. The CDR3 protein is CAIRYRVGTEAFF. For the CDR3, the DNA is TGTGCCATCAGATACAGGGTTGGCACTGAAGCTTTCTTT.

V usage is TRBV19 and J usage is TRBJ2-7, with TRBD1 identical over 7 bases. Trimming took 5 bases from V and 5 from J; bases not matched to a gene: 6. The CDR3 extends over 13 amino acids. Germline CDR1 and CDR2: LNHDA and SQIVND (reference sequence). The CDR3 spells CASSPTGAHEQYF. CDR3 coding DNA: TGTGCCAGTAGTCCTACAGGGGCCCACGAGCAGTACTTC.

The chain is built from TRBV7-8 and TRBJ1-2; 8 bases line up with TRBD1. Per the germline V gene, CDR1 is SGHVS and CDR2 is FQNEAQ. The CDR3 contains 17 residues. The J segment lost 4 bases and the V segment lost 5 bases, leaving 15 bases of the junction unmatched. CDR3 DNA: TGTGCCAGCAGCCAATACGGAGCCGACAGGGGTACCTATGGCTACACCTTC. Its protein product is CASSQYGADRGTYGYTF.

The V and J genes are TRBV6-1 and TRBJ1-5; D is possibly TRBD1 (5 bases). The CDR3 runs 16 residues. The V end was cut by 2 bases, the J end by 9 bases, with 20 bases between. Per the germline V gene, CDR1 is MNHNS and CDR2 is SASEGT. The CDR3 is CASSEQGSGAVLPQHF. Here the CDR3 DNA reads TGTGCCAGCAGTGAACAGGGTTCGGGTGCCGTTTTGCCCCAGCATTTT.

Worth noting for this clone: Other nucleotide sequences from this sample produce the same CDR3. The chain employs TRBV30 and TRBJ1-1; D not certain. The CDR3 is 13 residues long. From germline, CDR1 is GTSNPN and CDR2 SVGIG (reference sequence). Trimming pared 0 bases from V and 1 base from J, leaving 6 bases between. CDR3 DNA: TGTGCCTGGAGTGTAGGCGGGAACACTGAAGCTTTCTTT. Translated: CAWSVGGNTEAFF.

This chain links TRBV19 with TRBJ2-7; 7 bases match TRBD1. Unmatched junction bases numbered 0, after V lost 3 bases and J lost 7 bases. The CDR3 spans 11 residues. Germline CDR1 reads LNHDA; CDR2 reads SQIVND (reference sequence). The CDR3 sequence is CASSIRGEQYF. The DNA of the CDR3 is TGTGCCAGTAGTATCAGGGGGGAGCAGTACTTC.

The CDR3 sequence: CASSSTITTDTQYF. CDR3 DNA: TGTGCCAGTAGCTCGACTATCACCACAGATACGCAGTATTTT. The rearrangement links TRBV19 to TRBJ2-3; possible D gene TRBD2, 5 bases. The V end lost 6 bases, the J end lost 2 bases, and 12 bases lay between the germline ends. This CDR3 comprises 14 residues. Germline V gives CDR1 LNHDA, CDR2 SQIVND (reference sequence).

This chain connects TRBV2 to TRBJ2-1, with 7 bases that match TRBD1. With V trimmed by 6 bases and J by 7 bases, 6 bases remained unmatched. The length of the CDR3 is 13 residues. Germline assignment: CDR1 SNHLY and CDR2 FYNNEI. In DNA form, the CDR3 reads TGTGCCAGCAGGCCCGGGACAGCAAATGAGCAGTTCTTC. It codes for CASRPGTANEQFF.

The V call is TRBV5-4, the J call TRBJ2-3, with 7 bases lining up with TRBD2. The CDR3 runs to 15 residues. Germline CDR1 reads SGHNT; CDR2 reads YYREEE (reference sequence). Germline trimming cut 5 bases from V and 0 bases from J; bases unmatched to any gene: 6. The CDR3 loop is CASRLSGVSTDTQYF. For the CDR3, the DNA is TGTGCCAGCAGACTGAGCGGGGTGAGCACAGATACGCAGTATTTT. Full variable domain (missing parts from reference TRBV5-4 and TRBJ2-3): ETGVTQSPTHLIKTRGQQVTLRCSSQSGHNTVSWYQQALGQGPQFIFQYYREEENGRGNFPPRFSGLQFPNYSSELNVNALELDDSALYLCASRLSGVSTDTQYFGPGTRLTVL.